Below are 32 T cell receptor beta chains sequenced from a single sample in a study of blood T cell repertoires in COVID-19. Only in-frame clones appear in the TCRdb table, and some are missing; sequencing was by immunoSEQ multiplex PCR. The sample consists of over 65,000 clones, 86% of them appearing once. The sample comprised peripheral blood. The receptors were gathered from a man between 25 and 39 years old with acute or convalescent COVID-19.

J is TRBJ1-5 and V is TRBV24-1, with TRBD1 as a possible D gene (6 bases). This CDR3 comprises 17 residues. V was cut by 3 bases and J by 0 bases, with 14 bases left in between. From germline, CDR1 is KGHDR and CDR2 SFDVKD. CDR3 bases: TGTGCCACCAGTGATGGGGACAACGGTTATAGCAATCAGCCCCAGCATTTT. Protein: CATSDGDNGYSNQPQHF.

In DNA form, the CDR3 reads TGTGCCAGCACCCGGTCCCGGGAGACCCAGTACTTC. It encodes CASTRSRETQYF. V and J are TRBV12-3 or TRBV12-4 and TRBJ2-5; D is ambiguous. Between the trimmed V and J ends, which lost 7 bases and 5 bases, there was a span of 11 bases. This CDR3 region has 12 residues.

V is TRBV28 and J is TRBJ2-7, with 7 positions matching TRBD1. The germline gives CDR1 MDHEN, CDR2 SYDVKM. V dropped 6 bases and J dropped 2; count of bases not matched to a gene: 7. This CDR3 has 14 amino acids. The CDR3 loop reads CASRLPGQTYEQYF. DNA for the CDR3: TGTGCCAGCAGACTGCCGGGACAGACCTACGAGCAGTACTTC.

The chain joins TRBV28 to TRBJ2-5; a possible D gene is TRBD2 (5 bases). The germline CDR1 and CDR2 sequences are MDHEN and SYDVKM. The germline V and J ends were trimmed by 3 bases and 4 bases, with 12 bases remaining between them. CDR3 length equals 14 residues. CDR3 sequence: CASSFERQVETQYF. Here the CDR3 DNA reads TGTGCCAGCAGTTTTGAGCGGCAGGTAGAGACCCAGTACTTC. Using reference TRBV28 and TRBJ2-5 for the parts outside the CDR3, the full variable domain is DVKVTQSSRYLVKRTGEKVFLECVQDMDHENMFWYRQDPGLGLRLIYFSYDVKMKEKGDIPEGYSVSREKKERFSLILESASTNQTSMYLCASSFERQVETQYFGPGTRLLVL.

The chain employs TRBV11-2 and TRBJ2-7, with a weak D call TRBD2 (6 bases). CDR1 is SGHAT and CDR2 is FQNNGV in the germline V gene. Trimming removed 6 bases at V and 6 bases at J, with 12 bases between. This CDR3 contains 12 residues. As DNA, the CDR3 is TGTGCCAGCAGGGGGTCCGGGAGCGAGCAGTACTTC. Translation gives CASRGSGSEQYF.

J is TRBJ2-1 and V is TRBV11-2; 10 bases align to TRBD2. The V gene end was trimmed by 2 bases and the J gene end by 7 bases; junction bases not matched to a gene: 2. Germline V gene sequence: CDR1 SGHAT, CDR2 FQNNGV. The CDR3 loop spans 14 amino acids. The CDR3: CASSLRLAGNEQFF. The CDR3 DNA reads TGTGCCAGCAGCTTAAGACTAGCGGGTAATGAGCAGTTCTTC.

The genes are TRBV2 and TRBJ2-2; D ambiguous. Germline CDR1 reads SNHLY; CDR2 reads FYNNEI. V gave up 6 bases and J gave up 10 bases, with 12 bases separating them. The CDR3 has 12 residues. The CDR3 protein is CASSDTAEELFF. The DNA for the CDR3 is TGTGCCAGCAGCGACACGGCCGAGGAGCTGTTTTTT.

The chain joins TRBV2 to TRBJ2-3; 13 bases align to TRBD2. This CDR3 is built from 17 residues. With 8 bases clipped from V and 5 bases from J, the junction kept 13 bases outside the gene matches. Germline values: CDR1 SNHLY, CDR2 FYNNEI. CDR3 loop: CASRANRLAGGGDTQYF. The CDR3 nucleotides read TGTGCCAGCCGGGCGAATAGACTAGCGGGAGGTGGAGATACGCAGTATTTT.

The chain links TRBV30 to TRBJ2-5; 9 bases align to TRBD1. The germline V gene encodes CDR1 GTSNPN and CDR2 SVGIG (reference sequence). J lost 10 bases, V lost 2 bases, and 8 bases had no gene match. The CDR3 spans 13 residues. The CDR3 DNA follows: TGTGCCTGGAGTCCCGGGACAGGGATTGACCAGTACTTC. Its protein is CAWSPGTGIDQYF.

V is TRBV6-4 and J is TRBJ1-5; D might be TRBD1 (5 bases). Trimming shortened V by 11 bases and J by 6 bases, and 14 bases separated the two germline ends. CDR1 is MRHNA and CDR2 is SNTAGT in the germline V gene. This CDR3 region has 12 residues. CDR3 sequence (DNA): TGTGCCCCACGGAGGGGATGTCAGCCCCAGCATTTT. It specifies CAPRRGCQPQHF.

The chain joins TRBV7-3 to TRBJ2-7; 9 positions match TRBD2. Looked up from germline, CDR1 is SGHTA and CDR2 is FQGTGA. Trimming took 6 bases from V and 5 from J; bases not matched to a gene: 11. This CDR3 has 15 amino acids. CDR3: CASSPNSGSGDEQYF. The CDR3 nucleotides are TGTGCCAGCAGTCCCAATAGCGGGAGTGGGGACGAGCAGTACTTC.

A word on this clone: This CDR3 is also generated by other DNA sequences in the sample. The genes are TRBV7-2 and TRBJ1-5; a weak D match, TRBD1 (5 bases). The ends were cut back, 1 base at V and 4 bases at J, with 11 bases in the middle. The CDR3 contains 15 residues. CDR1 and CDR2 (germline): SGHTA, FQGNSA. The CDR3 sequence: CASSLGRVGNQPQHF. The CDR3 DNA follows: TGTGCCAGCAGCTTAGGCAGGGTAGGGAATCAGCCCCAGCATTTT. The whole variable domain, remainder taken from reference TRBV7-2 and TRBJ1-5, is GAGVSQSPSNKVTEKGKDVELRCDPISGHTALYWYRQSLGQGLEFLIYFQGNSAPDKSGLPSDRFSAERTGGSVSTLTIQRTQQEDSAVYLCASSLGRVGNQPQHFGDGTRLSIL.

The CDR3: CASSQTDSYNEQFF. The CDR3 DNA reads TGCGCCAGCAGCCAGACAGATTCCTACAATGAGCAGTTCTTC. The chain employs TRBV4-1 and TRBJ2-1; a possible D gene is TRBD1 (5 bases). V was trimmed by 3 bases and J by 1 base, leaving 7 bases between them. Germline-derived CDR1 and CDR2 are MGHRA and YSYEKL. This CDR3 contains 14 residues.

V is TRBV3-1 (or the pseudogene TRBV3-2) and J is TRBJ2-3; TRBD2 aligns across 7 bases. This CDR3 is built from 15 residues. The J segment lost 1 base and the V segment lost 4 bases, leaving 5 bases of the junction unmatched. Germline V gene lookup returns CDR1 LGHDT and CDR2 YNNKEL (reference sequence). The CDR3 sequence: CASSRSSGGTDTQYF. DNA for the CDR3: TGTGCCAGCAGCCGTTCTAGCGGAGGCACAGATACGCAGTATTTT.

The rearrangement joins TRBV9 to TRBJ2-3, with 8 bases aligning to TRBD2. CDR3 length: 16 residues. The V and J ends lost 0 bases and 2 bases, in that order; junction bases with no gene match: 5. Germline V gene data show CDR1 as SGDLS and CDR2 as YYNGEE. CDR3 nucleotides: TGTGCCAGCAGCGTAGGGGCTAGCGGGTACACAGATACGCAGTATTTT. It codes for CASSVGASGYTDTQYF.

J is TRBJ2-1 and V is TRBV5-1; tentative D call: TRBD2 (6 bases). Deletions cut 3 bases from V and 0 bases from J, with 10 bases between. The CDR3 length is 15 residues. Germline CDR1 and CDR2: SGHRS and YFSETQ. The CDR3 DNA is TGCGCCAGCAGCTCCGACGGGGGCTCCTACAATGAGCAGTTCTTC. Amino acid sequence: CASSSDGGSYNEQFF.

V usage is TRBV6-5 and J usage is TRBJ1-1; 8 positions agree with TRBD1. Germline CDR1 reads MNHEY; CDR2 reads SVGAGI. The CDR3 is made up of 13 amino acids. V lost 8 bases and J lost 4; bases outside the gene matches: 6. DNA of the CDR3: TGTGCCAGCCGCAGGGGGCAGAGCACTGAAGCTTTCTTT. This codes for CASRRGQSTEAFF.

V gene TRBV11-2 combines with J gene TRBJ2-7; D may be TRBD1 (6 bases). Germline V lookup: CDR1 SGHAT, CDR2 FQNNGV. Trimming removed 7 bases from V and 4 bases from J, with 14 bases in between. This CDR3 spans 13 amino acids. CDR3 region: CASTPHQGYEQYF. The CDR3, as DNA: TGTGCCAGCACCCCCCACCAGGGGTACGAGCAGTACTTC.

J is TRBJ1-5 and V is TRBV30; 7 positions match TRBD1. V shed 2 bases and J 3 bases; nucleotides not matched to a gene: 10. The CDR3 length is 16 residues. CDR1 is GTSNPN, CDR2 SVGIG, per germline (reference sequence). The CDR3 sequence is CAWSPDWTGNNQPQHF. CDR3 coding DNA: TGTGCCTGGAGTCCCGATTGGACAGGAAACAATCAGCCCCAGCATTTT.

The J gene is TRBJ1-1, the V gene TRBV2; D is unresolved. Trimming took off 1 base at V and 2 bases at J, with 5 bases between the two ends. The CDR3 sequence is 13 residues long. Germline V CDR1 and CDR2: SNHLY, FYNNEI. Written as DNA, the CDR3 is TGTGCCAGCAGTGAAGGTATCAACACTGAAGCTTTCTTT. It specifies CASSEGINTEAFF.

The V and J genes are TRBV4-3 and TRBJ1-1; D may be TRBD1 (5 bases). Germline assignment: CDR1 LGHNA and CDR2 YSLEER. Trimming removed 0 bases at V and 2 bases at J, with 7 bases between. The CDR3 is 14 residues long. The CDR3 is CASSQDWTNTEAFF. The CDR3 DNA reads as TGCGCCAGCAGCCAAGATTGGACAAACACTGAAGCTTTCTTT.

This clone has only one observation. Since the CDR3 does not end with the conserved phenylalanine or tryptophan, this likely comes from a read error. No DNA is shown, since the ends of the CDR3 on it are uncertain; the CDR3 is the one TCRdb lists. J is TRBJ1-1 and V is TRBV27; TRBD1, the table's D call, was not compared with the DNA. Counting both end residues, the CDR3 totals 9 amino acids. Germline lookup yields CDR1 MNHEY and CDR2 SMNVEV (reference sequence). This CDR3 is CASSLGQPQ.

The chain uses TRBV27 and TRBJ2-2, with 7 bases lining up with TRBD2. This CDR3 has 16 amino acids. The V and J ends lost 5 bases and 4 bases, in that order; junction bases with no gene match: 10. The germline V gene has CDR1 MNHEY and CDR2 SMNVEV (reference sequence). The CDR3 bases are TGTGCCAGCAGTCCCCTTAGCGGGCGACCCACCGGGGAGCTGTTTTTT. It translates to CASSPLSGRPTGELFF.

The CDR3 nucleotides are TGTGCCAGCAGCCAAGATATGGCTAGAACCTACGAGCAGTACTTC. This translates into CASSQDMARTYEQYF. The rearrangement links TRBV3-1 (or the pseudogene TRBV3-2) to TRBJ2-7, with no clear D. CDR1 and CDR2 (germline): LGHDT, YNNKEL (reference sequence). CDR3 length: 15 residues. The germline V and J ends were trimmed by 0 bases and 2 bases, with 11 bases remaining between them.

The CDR3 sequence: CASSQDVAGWRNNEQFF. The CDR3 coding sequence is TGCGCCAGCAGCCAAGATGTGGCGGGATGGCGTAACAATGAGCAGTTCTTC. The chain joins TRBV4-3 to TRBJ2-1; tentative D call: TRBD2 (6 bases). V lost 0 bases and J lost 5, with 17 bases in between. This CDR3 is 17 amino acids long. Per the germline V gene, CDR1 is LGHNA and CDR2 is YSLEER.

Comment on this clone: This sample also contains other DNA sequences that code for the same CDR3. The chain employs TRBV6-1 and TRBJ1-2, with D possibly TRBD1 on 5 matching bases. Trimming took off 4 bases at V and 1 base at J, with 16 bases between the two ends. Germline CDR1 is MNHNS and CDR2 is SASEGT. The CDR3 is 16 residues long. The CDR3 coding sequence is TGTGCCAGCAGTGTCAGGCAGGGAAGTTTTAACTATGGCTACACCTTC. Translated: CASSVRQGSFNYGYTF.

The gene calls are TRBV3-1 (or the pseudogene TRBV3-2) and TRBJ1-2; 7 nucleotides agree with TRBD1. The CDR3 consists of 14 residues. Trimming cost V 8 bases and J 4 bases; bases outside gene matches: 10. Germline loops: CDR1 LGHDT, CDR2 YNNKEL (reference sequence). Written as DNA, the CDR3 is TGTGCCAGCGGATCCAAAGGGGGCGGCTATGGCTACACCTTC. This codes for CASGSKGGGYGYTF.

The chain links TRBV10-1 to TRBJ2-3, with 11 bases identical to TRBD2. Germline assignment: CDR1 WNHNN and CDR2 SYGVQD (reference sequence). The CDR3 is made up of 16 amino acids. Losses at the gene ends were 6 bases for V and 4 bases for J; bases not matched to a gene: 9. CDR3 nucleotide sequence: TGCGCCAGCAGGGATAGCGGGAGGGCCGGGGCAGATACGCAGTATTTT. Amino acids: CASRDSGRAGADTQYF.

This rearrangement joins TRBV4-3 to TRBJ2-2; D ambiguous. Germline loops: CDR1 LGHNA, CDR2 YSLEER. This CDR3 contains 15 residues. V lost 0 bases and J lost 4, with 9 bases in between. The CDR3 bases are TGCGCCAGCAGCCAAGAGGCTGGAGTCACCGGGGAGCTGTTTTTT. Protein product: CASSQEAGVTGELFF.

This sequence joins TRBV7-9 and TRBJ2-1; 10 bases are shared with TRBD1. Germline CDR1 SEHNR, CDR2 FQNEAQ (reference sequence). V lost 5 bases, J lost 6 bases, and 13 bases stayed unmatched. The CDR3 is 17 residues long. This CDR3 is CASSTPPDRGLGNEQFF. Written as DNA, the CDR3 is TGTGCCAGCAGCACCCCCCCCGACAGGGGGCTTGGCAATGAGCAGTTCTTC.

In nucleotides, the CDR3 is TGTGCCAGCAGCTGGGGGCAGAACACTGAAGCTTTCTTT. This encodes CASSWGQNTEAFF. J is TRBJ1-1 and V is TRBV12-3 or TRBV12-4, with D possibly TRBD1 on 6 matching bases. The CDR3 runs 13 residues. Trimming took off 6 bases at V and 1 base at J, with 9 bases between the two ends.

The V gene is TRBV13, the J gene TRBJ2-7, with D maybe TRBD1 (5 bases). Germline V CDR1 and CDR2: PRHDT, FYEKMQ (reference sequence). V lost 2 bases and J lost 7, with 12 bases in between. This CDR3 spans 13 amino acids. The CDR3 sequence is CASSLIGAEEQYF. CDR3 DNA: TGTGCCAGCAGCTTAATAGGGGCGGAGGAGCAGTACTTC.